These T cell receptor beta chains were read from a single sample in a study of molecular identifiers for immune sequencing clone quantification. In TCRdb, the PCR reads were re-called with MiXCR into one record per CDR3 protein. Among 85,000 to 95,000 distinct CDR3 sequences, roughly 19% were seen once, and the ten largest hold around 0.91%. Sample: naive CD8+ T cells from blood, with Jurkat cell RNA spiked in. The receptors derive from a human donor in good health. Some libraries in this study had Jurkat cell RNA spiked in. Both conserved end residues are part of each CDR3. The D gene is left open where the match is weak. Size tells how often a clone was seen (once, few, many) or the class of an expanded clone, and some rows leave it out.

TRBD2	.	TRBJ2-3	TRBV4-3	TGCGCCAGCAGCCAAATTCATGGGGGTGCGGGGGGCACAGATACGCAGTATTTT	CASSQIHGGAGGTDTQYF
TRBD2	many	TRBJ2-3	TRBV7-9	TGTGCCAGCAGCCCAACAACTGCTAGCGGGGGGTCAGCAGAGGCAGATACGCAGTATTTT	CASSPTTASGGSAEADTQYF
.	many	TRBJ2-5	TRBV4-1	TGCGCCAGCAGCCGAAAGACTAGTATGCAAGAGACCCAGTACTTC	CASSRKTSMQETQYF
TRBD2	many	TRBJ2-7	TRBV6-2/TRBV6-3	TGTGCCAGCAGTTACTCTGACAGCGGGAACACCTACGAGCAGTACTTC	CASSYSDSGNTYEQYF
.	many	TRBJ1-1	TRBV6-2/TRBV6-3	TGTGCCAGCAGTTACCCTGCGTGGAACACTGAAGCTTTCTTT	CASSYPAWNTEAFF
.	.	TRBJ2-1	TRBV29-1	TGCAGCGTTGAGACTAGTGATTCCTACAATGAGCAGTTCTTC	CSVETSDSYNEQFF
.	.	TRBJ2-2	TRBV7-7	TGTGCTAGCAGCTTAGAGGTTTCAGGGTTGGATCCCGGGGAGCTGTTTTTT	CASSLEVSGLDPGELFF
TRBD2	.	TRBJ2-3	TRBV7-9	TGTGCCAGCAGCTTGTGGGGACTAGCGGACAGCCACGGAGGCACAGATACGCAGTATTTT	CASSLWGLADSHGGTDTQYF
TRBD1	many	TRBJ2-1	TRBV7-9	TGTGCCAGCAGCCGTTCGGGACAGGGGTACAATGAGCAGTTCTTC	CASSRSGQGYNEQFF
.	many	TRBJ2-5	TRBV15	TGTGCCACCAGCCACCCACCGGCGGGGGCTAGCCAAGAGACCCAGTACTTC	CATSHPPAGASQETQYF
.	many	TRBJ2-3	TRBV7-6	TGTGCCAGCAGCTTAGGCGGCGGGGGCACGCAGTATTTT	CASSLGGGGTQYF
.	many	TRBJ1-1	TRBV6-6	TGTGCCAGCAGTTACTCTACCCAGAAGGAAGCTTTCTTT	CASSYSTQKEAFF
.	many	TRBJ1-5	TRBV30	TGTGCCTGGAGTCCCCCGGACAGATTTTATAGCAATCAGCCCCAGCATTTT	CAWSPPDRFYSNQPQHF
.	.	TRBJ2-5	TRBV29-1	TGCAGCGTTGATATCGGACACGTCGAAGAGACCCAGTACTTC	CSVDIGHVEETQYF
.	many	TRBJ2-7	TRBV6-2/TRBV6-3	TGTGCCAGCAGTTATGTACTTCCCTCCTACGAGCAGTACTTC	CASSYVLPSYEQYF
.	many	TRBJ1-1	TRBV19	TGTGCCAGTAGTCTCGGATTCCTCACTGAAGCTTTCTTT	CASSLGFLTEAFF
.	many	TRBJ2-3	TRBV3-1	TGTGCCAGCAGCCGGGGCGCAGATACGCAGTATTTT	CASSRGADTQYF
.	few	TRBJ2-5	TRBV11-2	TGTGCCAGCAGGATTGTATCGGGCCGGGATATCCAAGAGACCCAGTACTTC	CASRIVSGRDIQETQYF
TRBD2	many	TRBJ2-1	TRBV6-6	TGTGCCAGCAGTTACCCGGGGGGGTACAATGAGCAGTTCTTC	CASSYPGGYNEQFF
.	.	TRBJ1-6	TRBV7-6	TGTGCCAGCTCTGACTTTGGCTATAATTCACCCCTCCACTTT	CASSDFGYNSPLHF
.	many	TRBJ2-1	TRBV12-3/TRBV12-4	TGTGCCAGCAGTTTAGGAGGGGTGACCAATGAGCAGTTCTTC	CASSLGGVTNEQFF
.	many	TRBJ1-5	TRBV6-1	TGTGCCAGCAGTGAAGGTTCTCGAGGAGTTAGATCGAATCAGCCCCAGCATTTT	CASSEGSRGVRSNQPQHF
.	.	TRBJ1-1	TRBV3-1	TGTGCCAGCAGCCAAGTCTCCAGGGAAGCTGAAGCTTTCTTT	CASSQVSREAEAFF
TRBD1	many	TRBJ1-1	TRBV7-9	TGTGCCAGCAGCGGTACAGGGGCGAACACTGAAGCTTTCTTT	CASSGTGANTEAFF
.	many	TRBJ2-2	TRBV5-1	TGCGCCAGCAGCTTTACAGGGCCCGGGGAGCTGTTTTTT	CASSFTGPGELFF
.	.	TRBJ2-7	TRBV7-9	TGTGCCAGCAGCTTAGTCGAGGGAGAGGAGCAGTACTTC	CASSLVEGEEQYF
.	many	TRBJ2-3	TRBV27	TGTGCCAGCAGTTTTACAGGGACGGCAGATACGCAGTATTTT	CASSFTGTADTQYF
.	many	TRBJ2-6	TRBV7-8	TGTGCCAGCAGCTTAGAATATCCCCCCACAGGTGGGGCCAACGTCCTGACTTTC	CASSLEYPPTGGANVLTF
.	.	TRBJ2-7	TRBV7-9	TGTGCCAGCAGCTTAGTGGGTAGAACCTACGAGCAGTACTTC	CASSLVGRTYEQYF
TRBD2	many	TRBJ2-7	TRBV7-9	TGTGCCAGCAGCGCGGGGACTAGCTCCTACGAGCAGTACTTC	CASSAGTSSYEQYF
TRBD1	few	TRBJ1-2	TRBV12-3/TRBV12-4	TGTGCCAGCGTTTCAGGGGGTATTGGCTACACCTTC	CASVSGGIGYTF